Only a few counts were recorded for the clone carrying this T cell receptor beta chain. Other DNA sequences in this specimen translate into the identical CDR3. These data originate in a study of blood T cell repertoires in COVID-19. Whole-study context: Donors in the United States, Italy and Spain gave samples during acute or convalescent COVID-19. Sample material is recorded as cDNA or gDNA derived from T cells, B-cell-depleted T cells, or PBMCs.

Germline values: CDR1 SGDLS, CDR2 YYNGEE. Germline trimming cut 0 bases from V and 1 base from J; bases unmatched to any gene: 3. The CDR3 totals 16 residues. Original analysis: Using reference gene primer amplification, nucleated cell counts were estimated. Assay used: immunoSEQ multiplex PCR; TCRdb lists only in-frame clones, some missing. V and J calls plus clone size are reproduced from that table; the DNA served to infer D and trimming. The sample lists 45,000 to 60,000 clones, 70% to 90% seen once, with about 10% in the top ten. The sequencing sample was made of peripheral blood. J is TRBJ2-5 and V is TRBV9; 10 bases fit TRBD2. The origin of this receptor is a man aged 65 to 79 with active COVID-19. In DNA, the CDR3 is TGTGCCAGCAGCGTAGCTAGCGGGGGCGCCCAAGAGACCCAGTACTTC. Amino acids: CASSVASGGAQETQYF.